What follows describes a single T cell receptor beta chain. Its matching antigen is unknown. This specimen belongs to a study of T-cell memory formation after mild COVID-19. The overall study: Across donors, TCR clusters were largely donor specific. Broader study findings: A second wave expanding day 15 to 37 was CD4+-biased; contracting clones were balanced. Prior to infection, memory already included some responding clones, suggesting cross-reactive memory joined.

The CDR3 has 15 residues. Trimming shortened V by 5 bases and J by 0 bases, and 11 bases separated the two germline ends. Germline V lookup: CDR1 KGHSH, CDR2 LQKENI. One entry per CDR3 protein, called by TCRdb with MiXCR from the 5' RACE reads. The profile shows some 57,000 distinct CDR3 sequences, 9% to 15% of them singletons. The source is a man younger than 35 who had mild COVID-19 (a few samples of this study predate the infection). Cell type and time point are not known. The chain is built from TRBV18 and TRBJ2-1, with D perhaps matching TRBD1 (6 bases). Sequenced: PBMCs or a T cell subset sorted from them (not recorded which). CDR3 sequence (DNA): TGTGCCAGCTCAAGCAGGGGAAGCTCCTACAATGAGCAGTTCTTC. Residues: CASSSRGSSYNEQFF.